The sample holds one count of the clone carrying this TCR beta chain. The CDR3 is 14 amino acids. The V segment lost 6 bases and the J segment 5 bases; nucleotides outside the gene matches: 2. Reverse transcription of roughly 0.45 to 1 ug RNA was carried out with random hexamers. Via MiXCR, TCRdb re-called the immunoSEQ multiplex PCR reads, giving one row per CDR3 protein. Here the sample spans roughly 150,000 distinct CDR3 sequences, 90% to 95% being singletons. The source of the sample is a study of CD8 T cells in Susac syndrome. The TCR originated in a human donor with Susac syndrome. Sequencing input: CD4+ T cells from PBMCs. The gene calls are TRBV12-3 or TRBV12-4 and TRBJ1-6; 9 bases fit TRBD1. The CDR3 DNA reads as TGTGCCAGCAGGGGACAGGGCGATAATTCACCCCTCCACTTT. Protein: CASRGQGDNSPLHF.